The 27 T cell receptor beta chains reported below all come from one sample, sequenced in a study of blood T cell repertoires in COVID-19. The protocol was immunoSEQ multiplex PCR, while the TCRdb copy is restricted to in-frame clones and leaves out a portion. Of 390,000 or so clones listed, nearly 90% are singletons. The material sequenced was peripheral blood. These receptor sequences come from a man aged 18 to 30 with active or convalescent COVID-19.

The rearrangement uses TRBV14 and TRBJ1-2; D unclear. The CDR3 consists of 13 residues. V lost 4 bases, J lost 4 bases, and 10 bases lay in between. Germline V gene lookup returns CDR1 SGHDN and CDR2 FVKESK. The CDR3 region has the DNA TGTGCCAGCAGCCCGGAGCCCCTCTATGGCTACACCTTC. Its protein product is CASSPEPLYGYTF.

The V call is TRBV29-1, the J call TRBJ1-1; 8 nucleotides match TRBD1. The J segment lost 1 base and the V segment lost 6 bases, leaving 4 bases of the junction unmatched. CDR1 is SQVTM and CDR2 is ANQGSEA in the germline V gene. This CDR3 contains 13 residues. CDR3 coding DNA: TGCAGCGTAGGACAGGGCAAGAACACTGAAGCTTTCTTT. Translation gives CSVGQGKNTEAFF. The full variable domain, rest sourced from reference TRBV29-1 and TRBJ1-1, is SAVISQKPSRDICQRGTSLTIQCQVDSQVTMMFWYRQQPGQSLTLIATANQGSEATYESGFVIDKFPISRPNLTFSTLTVSNMSPEDSSIYLCSVGQGKNTEAFFGQGTRLTVV.

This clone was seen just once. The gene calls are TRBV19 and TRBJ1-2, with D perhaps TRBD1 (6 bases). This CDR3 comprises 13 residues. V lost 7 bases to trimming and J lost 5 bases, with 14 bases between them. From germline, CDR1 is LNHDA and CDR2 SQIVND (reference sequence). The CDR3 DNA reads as TGTGCCAGTAACCCGATGGACAGTTATGGCTACACCTTC. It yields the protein CASNPMDSYGYTF.

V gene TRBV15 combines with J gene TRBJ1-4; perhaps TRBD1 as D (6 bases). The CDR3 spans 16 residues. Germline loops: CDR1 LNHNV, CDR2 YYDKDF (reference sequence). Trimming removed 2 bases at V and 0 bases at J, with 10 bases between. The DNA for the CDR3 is TGTGCCACCAGCAGACGGACAGCTGCAACTAATGAAAAACTGTTTTTT. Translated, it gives CATSRRTAATNEKLFF.

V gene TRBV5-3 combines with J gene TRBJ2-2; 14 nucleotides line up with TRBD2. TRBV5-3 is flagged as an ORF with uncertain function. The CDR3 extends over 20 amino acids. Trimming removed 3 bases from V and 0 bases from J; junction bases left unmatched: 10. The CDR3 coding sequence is TGTGCCAGAAGCTACCGGACACCGGGACTAGCGGGGGCGAACACCGGGGAGCTGTTTTTT. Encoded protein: CARSYRTPGLAGANTGELFF.

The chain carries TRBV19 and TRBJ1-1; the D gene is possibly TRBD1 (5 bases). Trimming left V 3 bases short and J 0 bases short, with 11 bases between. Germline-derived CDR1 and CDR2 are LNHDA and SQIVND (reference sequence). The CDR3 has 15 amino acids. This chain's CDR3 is CASSMSGFMNTEAFF. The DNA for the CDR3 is TGTGCCAGTAGTATGTCAGGGTTCATGAACACTGAAGCTTTCTTT.

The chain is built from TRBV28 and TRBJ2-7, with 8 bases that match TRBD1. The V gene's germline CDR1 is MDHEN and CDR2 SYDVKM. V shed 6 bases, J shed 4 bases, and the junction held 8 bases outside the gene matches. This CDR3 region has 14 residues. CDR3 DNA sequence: TGTGCCAGCAGCCCAAGACAGGGGTGGTACGAGCAGTACTTC. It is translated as CASSPRQGWYEQYF.

CDR3 sequence reads: CASRGDFAKNIQYF. In DNA, the CDR3 is TGTGCCAGTAGGGGGGACTTCGCCAAAAACATTCAGTACTTC. The V and J genes are TRBV19 and TRBJ2-4; D possibly corresponds to TRBD2 (6 bases). Germline V lookup: CDR1 LNHDA, CDR2 SQIVND (reference sequence). The V gene lost 6 bases and the J gene lost 1 base, with 10 bases spanning the gap. The CDR3 totals 14 residues.

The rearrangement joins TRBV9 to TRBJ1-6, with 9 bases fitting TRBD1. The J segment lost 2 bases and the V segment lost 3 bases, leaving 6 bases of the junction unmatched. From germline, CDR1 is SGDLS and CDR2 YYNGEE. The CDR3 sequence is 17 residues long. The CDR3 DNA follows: TGTGCCAGCAGCGACGGACAGGGGTACCCCTATAATTCACCCCTCCACTTT. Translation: CASSDGQGYPYNSPLHF.

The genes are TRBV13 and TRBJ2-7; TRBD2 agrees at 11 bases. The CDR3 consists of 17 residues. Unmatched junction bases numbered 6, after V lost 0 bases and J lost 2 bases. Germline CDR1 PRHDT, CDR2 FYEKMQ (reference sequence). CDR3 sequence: CASSLGASGGTAYEQYF. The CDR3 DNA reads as TGTGCCAGCAGCTTAGGGGCTAGCGGGGGGACGGCCTACGAGCAGTACTTC.

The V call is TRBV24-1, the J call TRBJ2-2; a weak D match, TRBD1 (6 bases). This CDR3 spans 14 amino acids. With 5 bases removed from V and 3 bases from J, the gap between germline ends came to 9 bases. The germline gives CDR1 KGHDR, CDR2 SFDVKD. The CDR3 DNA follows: TGTGCCACCAGTGGGACAGTTGACACCGGGGAGCTGTTTTTT. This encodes CATSGTVDTGELFF.

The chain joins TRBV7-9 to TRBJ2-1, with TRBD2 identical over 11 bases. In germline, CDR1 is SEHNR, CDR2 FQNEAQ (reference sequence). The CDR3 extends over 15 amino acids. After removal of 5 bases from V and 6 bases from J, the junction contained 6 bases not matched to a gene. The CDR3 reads CASSHLAGGGNEQFF. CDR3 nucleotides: TGTGCCAGCAGCCACTTAGCGGGAGGGGGCAATGAGCAGTTCTTC.

Here the CDR3 DNA reads TGTGCCAGCGCGACTAGCGCCTACGAGCAGTACTTC. Translated, it gives CASATSAYEQYF. The V gene is TRBV28, the J gene TRBJ2-7, with 8 nucleotides matching TRBD2. CDR3 length: 12 residues. Germline V gene lookup returns CDR1 MDHEN and CDR2 SYDVKM. The ends lost 8 bases at V and 2 bases at J; junction bases unmatched: 2.

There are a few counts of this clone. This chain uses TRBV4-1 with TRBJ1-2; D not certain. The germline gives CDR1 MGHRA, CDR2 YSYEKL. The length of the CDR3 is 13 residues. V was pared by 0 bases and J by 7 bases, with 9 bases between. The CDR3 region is CASSQDTRAGYTF. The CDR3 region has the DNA TGCGCCAGCAGCCAAGATACGCGGGCTGGCTACACCTTC.

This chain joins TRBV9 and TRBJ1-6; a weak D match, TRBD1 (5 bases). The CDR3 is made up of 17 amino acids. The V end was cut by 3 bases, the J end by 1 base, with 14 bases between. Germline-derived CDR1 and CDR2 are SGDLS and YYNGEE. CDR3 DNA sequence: TGTGCCAGCAGCGGACAGAAGGGGCGTTCCTATAATTCACCCCTCCACTTT. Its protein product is CASSGQKGRSYNSPLHF.

The CDR3 bases are TGTGCCTGGACAACCAGAGCGGGATACTACAATGAGCAGTTCTTC. Amino acids: CAWTTRAGYYNEQFF. This chain links TRBV30 with TRBJ2-1, with 7 bases matching TRBD2. After removal of 4 bases from V and 3 bases from J, the junction contained 9 bases not matched to a gene. The CDR3 has 15 residues. Germline loops: CDR1 GTSNPN, CDR2 SVGIG (reference sequence).

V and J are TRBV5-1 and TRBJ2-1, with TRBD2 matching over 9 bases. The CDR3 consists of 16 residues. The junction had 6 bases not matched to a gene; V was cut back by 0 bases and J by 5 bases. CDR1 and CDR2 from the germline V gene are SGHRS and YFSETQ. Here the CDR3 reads CASSLGGLAANNEQFF. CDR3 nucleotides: TGCGCCAGCAGCTTGGGGGGACTAGCAGCAAACAATGAGCAGTTCTTC.

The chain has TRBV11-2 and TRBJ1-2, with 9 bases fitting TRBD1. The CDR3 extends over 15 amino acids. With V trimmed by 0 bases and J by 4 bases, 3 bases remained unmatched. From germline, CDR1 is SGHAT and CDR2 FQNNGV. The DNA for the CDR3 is TGTGCCAGCAGCTTAGATCGACAGGGGGGCTATGGCTACACCTTC. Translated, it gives CASSLDRQGGYGYTF.

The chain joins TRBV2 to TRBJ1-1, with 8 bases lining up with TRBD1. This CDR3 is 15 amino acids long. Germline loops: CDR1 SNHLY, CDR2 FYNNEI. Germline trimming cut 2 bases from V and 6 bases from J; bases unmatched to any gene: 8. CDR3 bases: TGTGCCAGCAGTGAATCCCGGACAGGGACAGCTGAAGCTTTCTTT. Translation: CASSESRTGTAEAFF.

CDR3 in amino acids: CASSLERGETQYF. CDR3 nucleotide sequence: TGTGCCAGCAGCTTAGAAAGGGGTGAGACCCAGTACTTC. V is TRBV7-2 and J is TRBJ2-5, with a tentative D call TRBD1 (5 bases). This CDR3 spans 13 amino acids. From germline, CDR1 is SGHTA and CDR2 FQGNSA. Trimming cost V 1 base and J 5 bases, with 8 bases left between them.

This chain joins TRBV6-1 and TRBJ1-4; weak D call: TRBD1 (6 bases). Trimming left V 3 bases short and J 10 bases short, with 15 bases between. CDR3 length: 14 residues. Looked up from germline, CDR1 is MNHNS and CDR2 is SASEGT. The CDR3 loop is CASSDFQGRVKLFF. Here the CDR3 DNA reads TGTGCCAGCAGTGATTTCCAGGGGCGGGTAAAACTGTTTTTT.

Here the CDR3 reads CASISSGAVYSGELFF. DNA of the CDR3: TGTGCCAGCATCTCGTCTGGGGCCGTATATTCCGGGGAGCTGTTTTTT. The chain couples TRBV3-1 (or the pseudogene TRBV3-2) to TRBJ2-2; perhaps TRBD1 as D (5 bases). The CDR3 covers 16 residues. Trimming removed 7 bases at V and 6 bases at J, with 21 bases between. CDR1 and CDR2 from the germline V gene are LGHDT and YNNKEL (reference sequence).

CDR3 nucleotides: TGTGCCAGCAGACCCCAAGGGGAAGTTAACTATGGCTACACCTTC. Translating it yields CASRPQGEVNYGYTF. V usage is TRBV27 and J usage is TRBJ1-2; D perhaps matches TRBD1 (5 bases). The CDR3 totals 15 residues. Deletions cut 6 bases from V and 1 base from J, with 15 bases between. The germline V gene has CDR1 MNHEY and CDR2 SMNVEV (reference sequence).

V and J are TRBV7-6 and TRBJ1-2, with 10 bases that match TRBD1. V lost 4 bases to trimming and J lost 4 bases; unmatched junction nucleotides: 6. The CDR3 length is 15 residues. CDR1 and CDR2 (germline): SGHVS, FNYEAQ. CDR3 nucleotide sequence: TGTGCCAGCAGCTACGGACAGGGGGATATCTATGGCTACACCTTC. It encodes CASSYGQGDIYGYTF. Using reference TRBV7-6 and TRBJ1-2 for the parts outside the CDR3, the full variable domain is GAGVSQSPRYKVTKRGQDVALRCDPISGHVSLYWYRQALGQGPEFLTYFNYEAQQDKSGLPNDRFSAERPEGSISTLTIQRTEQRDSAMYRCASSYGQGDIYGYTFGSGTRLTVV.

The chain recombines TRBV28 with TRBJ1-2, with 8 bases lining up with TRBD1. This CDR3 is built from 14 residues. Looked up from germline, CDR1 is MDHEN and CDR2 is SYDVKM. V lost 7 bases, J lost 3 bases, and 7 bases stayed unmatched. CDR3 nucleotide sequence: TGTGCCAGCACCTCCGGACAGGGTTACTATGGCTACACCTTC. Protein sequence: CASTSGQGYYGYTF.

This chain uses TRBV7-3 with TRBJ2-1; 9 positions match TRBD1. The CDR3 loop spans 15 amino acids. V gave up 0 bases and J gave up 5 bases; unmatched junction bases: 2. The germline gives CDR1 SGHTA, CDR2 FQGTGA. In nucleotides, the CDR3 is TGTGCCAGCAGCTTAACAGGGGACAGGGACAATGAGCAGTTCTTC. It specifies CASSLTGDRDNEQFF. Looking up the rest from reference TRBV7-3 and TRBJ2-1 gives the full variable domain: GAGVSQTPSNKVTEKGKYVELRCDPISGHTALYWYRQSLGQGPEFLIYFQGTGAADDSGLPNDRFFAVRPEGSVSTLKIQRTERGDSAVYLCASSLTGDRDNEQFFGPGTRLTVL.

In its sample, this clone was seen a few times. This CDR3 reads CASSFTGNYEQYF. The CDR3 DNA reads as TGTGCCAGCAGTTTTACAGGGAACTACGAGCAGTACTTC. The genes are TRBV27 and TRBJ2-7; a possible D gene is TRBD1 (6 bases). Trimming removed 3 bases from V and 3 bases from J, with 9 bases in between. The germline V gene has CDR1 MNHEY and CDR2 SMNVEV (reference sequence). The CDR3 contains 13 residues.